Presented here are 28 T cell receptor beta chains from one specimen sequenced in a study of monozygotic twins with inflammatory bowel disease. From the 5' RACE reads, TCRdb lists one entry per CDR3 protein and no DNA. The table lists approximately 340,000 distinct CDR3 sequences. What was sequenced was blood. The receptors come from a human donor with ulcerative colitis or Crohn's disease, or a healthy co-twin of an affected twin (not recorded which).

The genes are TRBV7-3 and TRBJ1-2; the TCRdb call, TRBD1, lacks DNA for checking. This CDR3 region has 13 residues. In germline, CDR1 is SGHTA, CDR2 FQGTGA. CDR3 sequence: CASSLTGDRGYTF.

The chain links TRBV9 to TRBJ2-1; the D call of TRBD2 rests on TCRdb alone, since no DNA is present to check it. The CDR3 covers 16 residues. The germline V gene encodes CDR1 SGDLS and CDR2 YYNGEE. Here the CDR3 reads CASSAVLLAGVNEQFF.

The CDR3 protein is CASSLGTGSYNSPLHF. The J gene is TRBJ1-6, the V gene TRBV7-2. Germline CDR1 reads SGHTA; CDR2 reads FQGNSA. The CDR3 consists of 16 residues.

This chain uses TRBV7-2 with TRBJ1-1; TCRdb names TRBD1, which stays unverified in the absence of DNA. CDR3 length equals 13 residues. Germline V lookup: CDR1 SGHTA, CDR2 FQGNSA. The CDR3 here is CASSLVSGVEAFF.

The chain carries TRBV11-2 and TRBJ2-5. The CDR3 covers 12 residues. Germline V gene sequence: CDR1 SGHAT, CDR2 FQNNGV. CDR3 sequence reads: CASSWLQETQYF.

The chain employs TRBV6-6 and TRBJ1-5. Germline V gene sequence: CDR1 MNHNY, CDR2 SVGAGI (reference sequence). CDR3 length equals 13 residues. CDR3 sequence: CASGAAEHQPQHF.

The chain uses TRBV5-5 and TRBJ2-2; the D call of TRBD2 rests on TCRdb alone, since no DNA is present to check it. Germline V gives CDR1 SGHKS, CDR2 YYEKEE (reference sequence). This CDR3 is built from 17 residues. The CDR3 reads CASSRTGEGPRSGELFF.

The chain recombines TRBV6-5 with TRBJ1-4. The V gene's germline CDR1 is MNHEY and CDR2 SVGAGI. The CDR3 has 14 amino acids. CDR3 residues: CASSSTQRGEKLFF.

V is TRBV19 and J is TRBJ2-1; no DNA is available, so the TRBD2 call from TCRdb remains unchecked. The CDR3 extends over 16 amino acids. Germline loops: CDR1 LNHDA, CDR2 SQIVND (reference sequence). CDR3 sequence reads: CASSIARTTTYNEQFF.

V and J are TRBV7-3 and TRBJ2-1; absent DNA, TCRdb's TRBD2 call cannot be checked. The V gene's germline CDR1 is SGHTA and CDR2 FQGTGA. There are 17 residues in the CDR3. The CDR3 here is CASSLSVAGGPYNEQFF.

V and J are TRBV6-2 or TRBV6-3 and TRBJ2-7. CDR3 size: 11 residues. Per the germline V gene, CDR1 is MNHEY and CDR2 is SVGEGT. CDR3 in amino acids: CASTSLNEQYF.

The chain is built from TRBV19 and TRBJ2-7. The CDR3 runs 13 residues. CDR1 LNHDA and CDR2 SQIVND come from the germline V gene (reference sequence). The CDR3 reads CASSIEASYEQYF.

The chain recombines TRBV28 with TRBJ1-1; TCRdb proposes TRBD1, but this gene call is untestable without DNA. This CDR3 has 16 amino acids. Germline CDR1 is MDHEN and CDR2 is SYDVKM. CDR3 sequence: CASSPPGTGRMIEAFF.

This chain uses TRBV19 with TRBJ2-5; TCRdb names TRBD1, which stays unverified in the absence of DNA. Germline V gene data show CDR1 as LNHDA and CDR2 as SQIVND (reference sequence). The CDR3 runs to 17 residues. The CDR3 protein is CASSGARGGTAGETQYF.

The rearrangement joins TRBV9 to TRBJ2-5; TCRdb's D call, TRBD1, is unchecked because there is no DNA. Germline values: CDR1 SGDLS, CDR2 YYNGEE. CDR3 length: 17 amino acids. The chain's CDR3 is CASSGGARQPPQETQYF.

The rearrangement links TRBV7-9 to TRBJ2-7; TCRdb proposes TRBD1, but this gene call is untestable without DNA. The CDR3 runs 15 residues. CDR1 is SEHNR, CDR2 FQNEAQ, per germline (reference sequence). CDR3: CASLSGTTHAYEQYF.

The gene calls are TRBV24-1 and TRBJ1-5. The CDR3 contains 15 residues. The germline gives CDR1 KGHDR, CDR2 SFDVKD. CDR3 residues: CATSDPRVGNQPQHF.

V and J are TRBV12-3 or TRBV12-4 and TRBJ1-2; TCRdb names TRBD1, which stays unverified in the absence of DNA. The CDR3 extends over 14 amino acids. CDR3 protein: CASSSQGYYYGYTF.

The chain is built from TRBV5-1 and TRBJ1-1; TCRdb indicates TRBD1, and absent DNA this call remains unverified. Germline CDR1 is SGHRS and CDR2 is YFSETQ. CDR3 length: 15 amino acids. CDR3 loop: CASSDPRGGDTEAFF.

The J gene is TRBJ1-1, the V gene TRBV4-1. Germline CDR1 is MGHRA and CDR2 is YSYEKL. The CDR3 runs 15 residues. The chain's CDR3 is CASSQEPHGNTEAFF.

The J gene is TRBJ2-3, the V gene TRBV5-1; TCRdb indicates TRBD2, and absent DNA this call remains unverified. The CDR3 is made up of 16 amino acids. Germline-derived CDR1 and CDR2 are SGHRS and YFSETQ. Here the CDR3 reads CASSLASGGFTDTQYF.

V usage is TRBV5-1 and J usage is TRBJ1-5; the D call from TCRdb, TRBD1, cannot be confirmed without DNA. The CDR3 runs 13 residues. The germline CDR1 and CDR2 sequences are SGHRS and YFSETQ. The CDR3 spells CASSGTPDQPQHF.

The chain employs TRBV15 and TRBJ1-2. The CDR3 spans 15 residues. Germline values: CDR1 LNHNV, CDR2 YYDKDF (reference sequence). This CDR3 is CATSRDATANYGYTF.

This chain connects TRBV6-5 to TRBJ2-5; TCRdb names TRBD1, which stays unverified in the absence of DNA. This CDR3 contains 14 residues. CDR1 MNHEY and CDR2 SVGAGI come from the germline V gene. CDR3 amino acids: CASSSSGTGETQYF.

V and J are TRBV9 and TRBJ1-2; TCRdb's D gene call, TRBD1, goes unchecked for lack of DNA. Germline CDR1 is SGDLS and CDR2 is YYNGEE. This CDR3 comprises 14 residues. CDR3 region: CASSAPGRNYGYTF.

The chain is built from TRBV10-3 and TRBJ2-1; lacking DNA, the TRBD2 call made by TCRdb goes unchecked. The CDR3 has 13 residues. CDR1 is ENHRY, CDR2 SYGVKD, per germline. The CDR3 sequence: CATTSGNYNEQFF.

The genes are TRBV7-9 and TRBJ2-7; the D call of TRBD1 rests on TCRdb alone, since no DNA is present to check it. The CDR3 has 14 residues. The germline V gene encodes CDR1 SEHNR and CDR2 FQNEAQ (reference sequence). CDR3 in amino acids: CASSGTESSYELYF.

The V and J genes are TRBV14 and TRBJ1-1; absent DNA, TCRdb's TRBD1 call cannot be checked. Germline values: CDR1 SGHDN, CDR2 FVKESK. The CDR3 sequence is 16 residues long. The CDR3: CASSPYGGKSHTEAFF.